This TCR beta chain was captured by sequencing in a study of blood T cell repertoires in COVID-19. Study-level information: T cells, B-cell-depleted T cells, or PBMCs supplied cDNA or gDNA.

As originally analysed: Reference gene primers were amplified, and this amplification served to estimate nucleated cell counts. Produced via immunoSEQ multiplex PCR; TCRdb's table is partial and in-frame only. V, J and clone size derive from that table, while D and trimming were established from the DNA sequence. The repertoire holds about 160,000 clones, with around 93% as singletons. The germline V and J ends were trimmed by 5 bases and 2 bases, with 12 bases remaining between them. The germline V gene encodes CDR1 MNHNY and CDR2 SVGAGI (reference sequence). This CDR3 has 14 amino acids. Followed over time, Seattle patients had been enrolled while infection was active.

The sequence came from a young man with COVID-19, enrolled during active disease. The material sequenced was peripheral blood. The chain couples TRBV6-6 to TRBJ1-2; D is ambiguous. The CDR3 DNA is TGTGCCAGCAGTACCCTAGGAGGGAACTATGGCTACACCTTC. It is translated as CASSTLGGNYGYTF.